This passage covers 9 T cell receptor beta chains from one sample sequenced in a study of Graves' ophthalmopathy and Graves' hyperthyroidism. TCR beta CDR3 regions were amplified from RNA transcripts. In the first round, RT-PCR was carried out with HTBI primers, and a multiplex PCR formed the second round. TCRdb used MiXCR to reprocess the multiplex PCR reads, holding one entry per CDR3 protein. The sample yields 210,000 or so distinct CDR3 sequences, 25% to 35% seen once. Sequenced sample: peripheral blood. These receptor sequences come from a man in his fifties with Graves' ophthalmopathy.

There are many counts of this clonotype. The chain joins TRBV7-2 to TRBJ2-2; D perhaps matches TRBD2 (5 bases). Germline V gives CDR1 SGHTA, CDR2 FQGNSA. Trimming left V 3 bases short and J 6 bases short, with 8 bases between. This CDR3 has 13 amino acids. CDR3 coding DNA: TGTGCCAGCAGCTTTCGGGGTCCCGGGGAGCTGTTTTTT. Residues: CASSFRGPGELFF.

This clonotype was observed at least ten times. V gene TRBV7-2 combines with J gene TRBJ2-7; 10 bases are shared with TRBD2. CDR3 size: 14 residues. Germline loops: CDR1 SGHTA, CDR2 FQGNSA. With V trimmed by 5 bases and J by 3 bases, 4 bases remained unmatched. The CDR3 coding sequence is TGTGCCAGCAGCCTGAGCGGGAGGGACTACGAGCAGTACTTC. Translating it yields CASSLSGRDYEQYF. The full variable domain, with the rest looked up from reference TRBV7-2 and TRBJ2-7, is GAGVSQSPSNKVTEKGKDVELRCDPISGHTALYWYRQSLGQGLEFLIYFQGNSAPDKSGLPSDRFSAERTGGSVSTLTIQRTQQEDSAVYLCASSLSGRDYEQYFGPGTRLTVT.

In this sample, this clonotype turned up many times. V usage is TRBV5-1 and J usage is TRBJ2-2; possible D gene TRBD1, 6 bases. Germline V gene sequence: CDR1 SGHRS, CDR2 YFSETQ. This CDR3 is 16 amino acids long. V lost 3 bases and J 4 bases, leaving 16 bases between the germline ends. In DNA form, the CDR3 reads TGCGCCAGCAGCTCCTGGGACACAGGATCCACCGGGGAGCTGTTTTTT. Amino acids: CASSSWDTGSTGELFF.

The chain is built from TRBV6-1 and TRBJ1-2; 9 positions agree with TRBD1. J lost 4 bases, V lost 8 bases, and 5 bases had no gene match. Germline V gene lookup returns CDR1 MNHNS and CDR2 SASEGT. The CDR3 has 13 residues. CDR3 loop: CASGTGLGYGYTF. In nucleotides, the CDR3 is TGTGCCAGCGGGACAGGGCTTGGCTATGGCTACACCTTC.

In this sample, this clonotype turned up a few times. The V and J genes are TRBV12-3 or TRBV12-4 and TRBJ1-1; TRBD1 might be the D (6 bases). The CDR3 is made up of 14 amino acids. The ends were cut back, 3 bases at V and 1 base at J, with 9 bases in the middle. CDR3 sequence reads: CASSLTQGNTEAFF. CDR3 DNA sequence: TGTGCCAGCAGTTTGACACAGGGGAACACTGAAGCTTTCTTT.

In this sample, this clonotype turned up many times. The chain carries TRBV28 and TRBJ2-7, with a possible D match to TRBD2 (6 bases). CDR1 MDHEN and CDR2 SYDVKM come from the germline V gene. This CDR3 has 13 amino acids. Between the trimmed V and J ends, which lost 5 bases and 10 bases, there was a span of 18 bases. CDR3 amino acids: CASSLATTAPQYF. CDR3 in DNA: TGTGCCAGCAGTCTAGCGACGACCGCCCCTCAGTACTTC.

This chain's CDR3 is CASSFYRQKETQYF. In nucleotides, the CDR3 is TGTGCCAGCAGCTTCTACCGGCAGAAAGAGACCCAGTACTTC. The chain recombines TRBV7-2 with TRBJ2-5, with D unclear. The germline gives CDR1 SGHTA, CDR2 FQGNSA. The V end lost 3 bases, the J end lost 3 bases, and 11 bases lay between the germline ends. This CDR3 is built from 14 residues.

This clonotype was recorded at least ten times. V is TRBV11-1 and J is TRBJ2-2; 11 positions agree with TRBD2. V was clipped by 6 bases and J by 5 bases; unmatched bases: 8. CDR3 length: 16 amino acids. The germline V gene encodes CDR1 SGHAT and CDR2 FQDESV (reference sequence). This CDR3 is CASRLAGAFGTGELFF. CDR3 in DNA: TGTGCCAGCAGACTAGCGGGAGCGTTTGGTACCGGGGAGCTGTTTTTT.

This clonotype showed up many times. This chain links TRBV2 with TRBJ2-2, with TRBD2 matching 11 bases. The CDR3 sequence is 14 residues long. Trimming removed 4 bases from V and 6 bases from J; junction bases left unmatched: 1. CDR1 is SNHLY, CDR2 FYNNEI, per germline. The CDR3 loop reads CASSVLAGAGELFF. The DNA for the CDR3 is TGTGCCAGCAGTGTACTAGCGGGAGCCGGGGAGCTGTTTTTT. The full variable domain, in which reference TRBV2 and TRBJ2-2 provide the parts outside the CDR3, is EPEVTQTPSHQVTQMGQEVILRCVPISNHLYFYWYRQILGQKVEFLVSFYNNEISEKSEIFDDQFSVERPDGSNFTLKIRSTKLEDSAMYFCASSVLAGAGELFFGEGSRLTVL.